The clone carrying this T cell receptor (beta chain) occurred a few times. Its antigen is not known. TCRdb reprocessed the 5' RACE reads via MiXCR and lists one record per CDR3 protein. The sample consists of about 370,000 distinct CDR3 sequences, 25% to 35% of them appearing once. This sample stems from a study of identical twins' blood T cells. Findings and limits, study-wide: Twins shared more top CDR3 clonotypes than unrelated donors did. Twins reportedly had markedly more similar V usage than unrelated donors, even among out-of-frame TCRbeta clonotypes. Environmental influences on twin similarity could not be excluded.

Six healthy women, forming three identical twin pairs, donated samples. The CDR3 is made up of 13 amino acids. Germline values: CDR1 MNHEY, CDR2 SVGAGI. V lost 3 bases, J lost 6 bases, and 11 bases lay in between. V usage is TRBV6-5 and J usage is TRBJ1-2; no firm D call. Sequences were obtained from PBMCs. This clonotype was obtained from a woman aged 18 to 55 in good health. CDR3 residues: CASSYIGQHGYTF. CDR3 DNA sequence: TGTGCCAGCAGTTATATAGGGCAGCATGGCTACACCTTC.